The clone carrying this T cell receptor beta chain was counted a single time. Its antigen is as yet unknown. The sample is drawn from a study of T-cell memory formation after mild COVID-19. Study in general: TCR clusters were mostly donor specific. General study findings and limits: Clones which contracted sat mainly in CM and EM if CD4+, and in EMRA if CD8+. Day 15 to 85 contracting clones showed balanced CD4/CD8; later expanders leaned CD4+. Certain responding clones were present in pre-infection memory, suggesting participation of cross-reactive memory.

This CDR3 region has 17 residues. V lost 0 bases and J lost 6, with 17 bases in between. CDR1 is ENHRY and CDR2 is SYGVKD in the germline V gene. TCRdb called the 5' RACE reads again in MiXCR, with one record for every CDR3 protein. The table records a few hundred thousand distinct CDR3 sequences, approximately 8.4% of them present only once. The TCR originated in a man aged 18-30 years who had mild COVID-19 (a few samples of this study predate the infection). Cell type and time point are not known. The material sequenced was PBMCs or a T cell subset sorted from them (not recorded which). The chain recombines TRBV10-3 with TRBJ2-2; perhaps TRBD2 as D (5 bases). In DNA form, the CDR3 reads TGTGCCATCAGTGAGTCGACCCAGCGGCGATACTCCGGGGAGCTGTTTTTT. It specifies CAISESTQRRYSGELFF.